This T cell receptor (beta chain) was identified during a study of somatic mutations in cytotoxic T cells in rheumatoid arthritis. Study observations and caveats: Antigen specificity of the expanded CD8+ clones was not determined. In about an eighth of the roughly 60 patients, the largest CD8+ clone exceeded 20% of CD8+ cells.

Worth noting for this clone: Its cognate antigen is unknown.

The assay was immunoSEQ multiplex PCR, and TCRdb's table has in-frame clones only and misses some. The sample contains about 12,000 clones, less than 85% of which appear only once. V was clipped by 5 bases and J by 6 bases, with 19 bases between them. Germline V lookup: CDR1 LNHDA, CDR2 SQIVND (reference sequence). CDR3 length: 15 amino acids. The chain employs TRBV19 and TRBJ1-1, with a weak D call TRBD1 (6 bases). The material sequenced was CD8+ T cells sorted from blood. The clonotype originates from a woman aged 40 to 50 in good health. The CDR3 spells CASSATGSGSPEAFF. The DNA for the CDR3 is TGTGCCAGTAGTGCCACAGGGAGCGGTTCGCCTGAAGCTTTCTTT.